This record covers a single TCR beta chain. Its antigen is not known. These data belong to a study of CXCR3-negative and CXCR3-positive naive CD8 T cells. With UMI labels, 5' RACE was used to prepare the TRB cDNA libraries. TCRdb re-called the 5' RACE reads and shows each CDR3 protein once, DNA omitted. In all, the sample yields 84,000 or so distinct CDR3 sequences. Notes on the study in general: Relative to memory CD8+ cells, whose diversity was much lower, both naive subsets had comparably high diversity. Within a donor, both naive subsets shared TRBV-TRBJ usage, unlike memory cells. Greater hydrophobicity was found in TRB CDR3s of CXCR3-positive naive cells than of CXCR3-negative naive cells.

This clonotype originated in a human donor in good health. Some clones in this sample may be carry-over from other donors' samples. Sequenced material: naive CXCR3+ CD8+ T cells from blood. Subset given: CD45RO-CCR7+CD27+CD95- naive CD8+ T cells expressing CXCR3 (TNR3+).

CDR3 residues: CASSLSGRAYEQYF. The chain recombines TRBV7-6 with TRBJ2-7. The length of the CDR3 is 14 residues. Germline V CDR1 and CDR2: SGHVS, FNYEAQ. The variable domain in full, with the rest retrieved from reference TRBV7-6 and TRBJ2-7, is GAGVSQSPRYKVTKRGQDVALRCDPISGHVSLYWYRQALGQGPEFLTYFNYEAQQDKSGLPNDRFSAERPEGSISTLTIQRTEQRDSAMYRCASSLSGRAYEQYFGPGTRLTVT.